The TCR beta chain under discussion was sequenced for a study of cytomegalovirus exposure and HLA in healthy donors. Study results and caveats: Many donors shared some public TCRs, even though most TCR sequences were rare. A missense DCLRE1C variant was associated with V- and J-gene trimming of TCR beta chains in a later analysis, and an independent cohort replicated the association.

Note on this clone: No antigen is known for it. The junction and the germline gene differ at one end; a read error may be behind it. Other DNA sequences of this sample code for an identical CDR3.

Both 60 Vbeta primers and 13 Jbeta primers went into the PCR. Profiling relied on immunoSEQ multiplex PCR, and the TCRdb table lists in-frame clones only, not all of them. The table includes 100,000 to 150,000 clones, about 80% detected once. The germline gives CDR1 SGHRS, CDR2 YFSETQ. The length of the CDR3 is 15 residues. This clonotype was obtained from a woman aged 40 to 50 in good health and CMV-seropositive. The V gene is TRBV5-1, the J gene TRBJ1-1; D remains ambiguous. What was sequenced was PBMCs. The CDR3 DNA follows: TGCGCTAGCAGCTTGGAGGTTCCAGGAAACACTGAAGCTTTCTTT. It specifies CASSLEVPGNTEAFF.